This TCR beta chain was retrieved from a study of T cells after yellow fever vaccination. Study observations and caveats: Although most clonotypes did not, a small share appeared in both CD4 and CD8 compartments. The study noted that FACS-sorted repertoires could contain abundant clonotypes contaminating from the bulk population.

This CDR3 region has 14 residues. V lost 2 bases and J 10 bases, leaving 15 bases between the germline ends. Germline V CDR1 and CDR2: KGHSH, LQKENI. In making TCR cDNA, 5'RACE template switching added a universal primer site and UMIs to it. One entry per CDR3 protein results from TCRdb running MiXCR on the 5' RACE reads. The table has about 310,000 distinct CDR3 sequences, 3% to 4.5% seen once. This clonotype was seen at least ten times. What it recognizes is unknown. The sample consisted of PBMCs, taken on the day of the yellow fever booster vaccination. The sequence was obtained from a man between 18 and 29 years old who received the YFV17D yellow fever vaccine. The genes are TRBV18 and TRBJ2-1, with D possibly TRBD1 on 5 matching bases. This CDR3 is CASSPSVSQGEQFF. The CDR3 DNA is TGTGCCAGCTCACCAAGTGTGAGTCAGGGAGAGCAGTTCTTC.